A selection of T cell receptor beta chains follows, all from one sample in a study of identical twins. TCRdb itself ran the 5' RACE reads through MiXCR, one entry per CDR3 protein. The data hold roughly 1,500,000 distinct CDR3 sequences, with under 35% observed a single time. The material sequenced was cord blood. The receptors come from a newborn girl in good health. CDR3s include the opening cysteine and the closing phenylalanine or tryptophan. The D gene is left open where the match is weak. Some rows have no size entry. The others give once, few or many, or a class for an expanded clone.

TRBD2	TRBV20-1	.	TRBJ2-5	TGCGGTGCTGGTTTCGGGACTAGCGGGAGAGAGACCCAGTACTTC	CGAGFGTSGRETQYF
.	TRBV28	.	TRBJ2-7	TGTGCCAGCAGTTTAGCAGTGCGGGCGTCCTACGAGCAGTACTTC	CASSLAVRASYEQYF
TRBD2	TRBV5-6	many	TRBJ2-1	TGTGCCAGCAGCTTGGGACTAGCGGACTTCAATGAGCAGTTCTTC	CASSLGLADFNEQFF
.	TRBV6-6	few	TRBJ1-5	TGTGCCAGCAGTTCCCGGGGTTATGACCAGCCCCAGCATTTT	CASSSRGYDQPQHF
.	TRBV4-1	.	TRBJ1-2	TGCGCCAGCAGCCGACCGGGGCCCGATGGCTACACCTTC	CASSRPGPDGYTF
.	TRBV2	few	TRBJ2-7	TGTGCCAGTTGCCTCGACAGGACCTACTACGAGCAGTACTTC	CASCLDRTYYEQYF
.	TRBV25-1	.	TRBJ1-5	TGTGCCAGCAGTGAACAAGGGGAGGACCAGCCCCAGCATTTT	CASSEQGEDQPQHF
.	TRBV20-1	.	TRBJ1-2	TGCGGTGCTTCTCGACATGGCTACACCTTC	CGASRHGYTF
.	TRBV7-6	.	TRBJ1-2	TGTGCCAGCAGCTTGGGGGGACACCTTTTAGCTAACTATGGCTACACCTTC	CASSLGGHLLANYGYTF
.	TRBV12-3/TRBV12-4	.	TRBJ1-4	TGTGCCAGCAGCCGGACTTATGTAGAAAAACTGTTTTTT	CASSRTYVEKLFF
TRBD1	TRBV18	.	TRBJ2-5	TGTGCCAGCTCACCACTTGGACAGGGAGTGCGGGAGACCCAGTACTTC	CASSPLGQGVRETQYF
TRBD2	TRBV11-2	.	TRBJ2-1	TGTGCCAGCAGCTCTCTACGGGGGGGGCCTCCCAATGAGCAGTTCTTC	CASSSLRGGPPNEQFF
TRBD1	TRBV20-1	.	TRBJ1-1	TGCAGTGCTAGAGTGGCAGGGGGGAACACTGAAGCTTTCTTT	CSARVAGGNTEAFF
TRBD1	TRBV20-1	.	TRBJ1-4	TGCAGTGCGGCCGGGACAGGGGGCGATGAAAAACTGTTTTTT	CSAAGTGGDEKLFF
.	TRBV20-1	few	TRBJ2-7	TGCAGTGCTAGAGCGGGCCAGCAAAGGTCTAAGAGCTCCTACGAGCAGTACTTC	CSARAGQQRSKSSYEQYF
TRBD2	TRBV28	.	TRBJ2-7	TGTGCCAGCAGTTTGGCGGGAGACTACCGCGAGCAGTACTTC	CASSLAGDYREQYF